The 14 T cell receptor beta chains below all came from one sample that was sequenced in a study of shared clonotypes between healthy human individuals. Only in-frame clones appear in the TCRdb table, and some are missing; sequencing was by immunoSEQ multiplex PCR. In the table there are about 1.5 million clones, 95% to 97% of which are singletons. Sequencing was done on a sample of naive CD4+ T cells sorted from blood. Subset denoted: CD45RA+ positively selected. The source of these receptors is a young man in good health.

The chain carries TRBV28 and TRBJ2-3, with TRBD1 matching 9 bases. The CDR3 is 16 residues long. V was clipped by 5 bases and J by 4 bases; unmatched bases: 10. The germline gives CDR1 MDHEN, CDR2 SYDVKM. The CDR3 DNA reads TGTGCCAGCAGTATACAGGGGGCCGGGTCTTCAGATACGCAGTATTTT. Translating gives CASSIQGAGSSDTQYF. Looking up the rest from reference TRBV28 and TRBJ2-3 gives the full variable domain: DVKVTQSSRYLVKRTGEKVFLECVQDMDHENMFWYRQDPGLGLRLIYFSYDVKMKEKGDIPEGYSVSREKKERFSLILESASTNQTSMYLCASSIQGAGSSDTQYFGPGTRLTVL.

The chain links TRBV4-1 to TRBJ2-7; a weak D match, TRBD1 (6 bases). With 4 bases removed from V and 3 bases from J, the gap between germline ends came to 13 bases. The CDR3 totals 14 residues. Per germline, CDR1 MGHRA and CDR2 YSYEKL. The chain's CDR3 is CASSRTGQSYEQYF. The CDR3 nucleotides read TGCGCCAGCAGCCGAACCGGACAGAGCTACGAGCAGTACTTC.

As DNA, the CDR3 is TGTGCCAGCAGCCAAGGGACGGGCCCCTACGAGCAGTACTTC. This sequence encodes CASSQGTGPYEQYF. The chain carries TRBV11-2 and TRBJ2-7, with D perhaps given as TRBD1 or TRBD2 (5 bases each). The germline CDR1 and CDR2 sequences are SGHAT and FQNNGV. This CDR3 has 14 amino acids. The germline V and J ends were trimmed by 5 bases and 2 bases, with 13 bases remaining between them.

This rearrangement joins TRBV5-6 to TRBJ1-3; D remains ambiguous. Germline V lookup: CDR1 SGHDT, CDR2 YYEEEE. Trimming shortened V by 1 base and J by 4 bases, and 12 bases separated the two germline ends. The CDR3 length is 15 residues. The CDR3 DNA sequence: TGTGCCAGCAGCTTGAGGCAGACAAGAGGAAACACCATATATTTT. Translated: CASSLRQTRGNTIYF.

V is TRBV11-2 and J is TRBJ2-5, with D possibly TRBD2 on 6 matching bases. V shed 4 bases and J shed 8 bases, with 11 bases lying between them. There are 12 residues in the CDR3. The germline gives CDR1 SGHAT, CDR2 FQNNGV. This chain's CDR3 is CASSSEGNTQYF. The CDR3 DNA follows: TGTGCCAGCAGCTCGGAGGGGAATACCCAGTACTTC.

The rearrangement uses TRBV7-2 and TRBJ2-3, with D uncertain. In germline, CDR1 is SGHTA, CDR2 FQGNSA. This CDR3 comprises 15 residues. Between the trimmed V and J ends, which lost 7 bases and 4 bases, there was a span of 18 bases. Written as DNA, the CDR3 is TGTGCCAGCAAGATGCATCCCGTCCTCTCAGATACGCAGTATTTT. This gives the protein CASKMHPVLSDTQYF.

This chain links TRBV30 with TRBJ2-1; D not resolved. V was shortened by 1 base and J by 9 bases, with 16 bases between the two germline ends. The CDR3 totals 14 residues. Germline V gene sequence: CDR1 GTSNPN, CDR2 SVGIG (reference sequence). This CDR3 is CAWSGDSSLGEQFF. The CDR3 nucleotides are TGTGCCTGGAGTGGTGATAGCTCCTTGGGTGAGCAGTTCTTC.

The V and J genes are TRBV10-3 and TRBJ2-3, with 7 bases matching TRBD1. The ends lost 7 bases at V and 1 base at J; junction bases unmatched: 5. Germline CDR1 is ENHRY and CDR2 is SYGVKD. There are 14 residues in the CDR3. DNA of the CDR3: TGTGCCATCACAACAGGGGACGGCACAGATACGCAGTATTTT. Translating it yields CAITTGDGTDTQYF.

This clone was counted only a few times. Other DNA sequences from this sample encode an identical CDR3 as well. The chain combines TRBV2 with TRBJ2-5, with D unresolved. CDR3 length equals 12 residues. The germline V and J ends were trimmed by 3 bases and 5 bases, with 7 bases remaining between them. Germline-derived CDR1 and CDR2 are SNHLY and FYNNEI. The CDR3 here is CASSEVEETQYF. CDR3 bases: TGTGCCAGCAGTGAGGTCGAGGAGACCCAGTACTTC.

This clone was seen a single time. The gene calls are TRBV4-2 and TRBJ2-1, with D unclear. Germline V gene data show CDR1 as LGHNA and CDR2 as YNFKEQ. The CDR3 runs to 13 residues. V lost 0 bases and J lost 7, with 7 bases in between. DNA for the CDR3: TGTGCCAGCAGCCAAGATTTTTCTAATGAGCAGTTCTTC. It encodes CASSQDFSNEQFF.

This chain joins TRBV20-1 and TRBJ1-4; no clear D. CDR1 and CDR2 from the germline V gene are DFQATT and SNEGSKA (reference sequence). V dropped 7 bases and J dropped 4 bases, with 7 bases sitting between them. The CDR3 extends over 11 amino acids. The CDR3 loop reads CSGLSNEKLFF. The CDR3 DNA reads TGCAGTGGGCTGAGTAATGAAAAACTGTTTTTT.

The rearrangement joins TRBV7-2 to TRBJ1-2; D call uncertain. Trimming shortened V by 4 bases and J by 4 bases, and 16 bases separated the two germline ends. This CDR3 contains 15 residues. Per germline, CDR1 SGHTA and CDR2 FQGNSA. The CDR3 loop is CASSYMRQDRYGYTF. The DNA for the CDR3 is TGTGCCAGCAGCTACATGCGACAAGACCGCTATGGCTACACCTTC.

The chain links TRBV6-1 to TRBJ2-5; no clear D. Trimming shortened V by 3 bases and J by 4 bases, and 9 bases separated the two germline ends. Germline lookup yields CDR1 MNHNS and CDR2 SASEGT. The CDR3 extends over 13 amino acids. The chain's CDR3 is CASSDVVGETQYF. CDR3 nucleotide sequence: TGTGCCAGCAGTGATGTGGTTGGAGAGACCCAGTACTTC.

The chain recombines TRBV19 with TRBJ1-2; D perhaps matches TRBD1 (5 bases). The germline V gene encodes CDR1 LNHDA and CDR2 SQIVND (reference sequence). The germline V and J ends were trimmed by 1 base and 0 bases, with 18 bases remaining between them. This CDR3 comprises 18 residues. CDR3 coding DNA: TGTGCCAGTAGTATAGCTAGGGGAGGTTCAAGAGCTAACTATGGCTACACCTTC. It is translated as CASSIARGGSRANYGYTF.